A selection of T cell receptor beta chains follows, all from one sample in a study of human T cells and chemical hapten exposure. TCRdb fed the RACE reads into MiXCR, producing one record per CDR3 protein. The sample consists of 270,000 or so distinct CDR3 sequences, approximately 7.5% of them appearing once. Sequencing was performed on whole blood, taken in connection with sensitization to the hapten diphenylcyclopropenone (DPC). The source is a young man with alopecia areata. Some clones in this sample may be carry-over from other donors' samples. Each CDR3 is given with its conserved first and last residue. D genes are given only for firm matches. Expanded clones get a size class; other rows say once, few or many, or leave the size out.

clone size: many; V gene: TRBV14; D gene: .; J gene: TRBJ1-1; CDR3 length: 16; CDR3 DNA: TGTGCCAGCAGCTTCGACGGGTATCTTGGGAACACTGAAGCTTTCTTT; CDR3 protein: CASSFDGYLGNTEAFF
clone size: few; V gene: TRBV11-3; D gene: TRBD1; J gene: TRBJ1-5; CDR3 length: 16; CDR3 DNA: TGTGCCAGCAGCACGGACAGGTTTCATAGCAATCAGCCCCAGCATTTT; CDR3 protein: CASSTDRFHSNQPQHF
clone size: many; V gene: TRBV25-1; D gene: .; J gene: TRBJ2-7; CDR3 length: 15; CDR3 DNA: TGTGCCAGCAGTGAATTTGGGGGCAATCCCTACGAGCAGTACTTC; CDR3 protein: CASSEFGGNPYEQYF
clone size: many; V gene: TRBV7-9; D gene: .; J gene: TRBJ1-2; CDR3 length: 15; CDR3 DNA: TGTGCCAGCAGCTTACGGCGCCAGGTTAACTATGGCTACACCTTC; CDR3 protein: CASSLRRQVNYGYTF
clone size: few; V gene: TRBV5-5; D gene: TRBD1; J gene: TRBJ2-3; CDR3 length: 13; CDR3 DNA: TGTGCCAGCAGCTGGGACAGACCAGATACGCAGTATTTT; CDR3 protein: CASSWDRPDTQYF
clone size: few; V gene: TRBV24-1; D gene: .; J gene: TRBJ2-6; CDR3 length: 18; CDR3 DNA: TGTGCCACCAGTGATTCGCGCAGGGGCGCTTCTGGGGCCAACGTCCTGACTTTC; CDR3 protein: CATSDSRRGASGANVLTF
clone size: few; V gene: TRBV12-3/TRBV12-4; D gene: .; J gene: TRBJ1-2; CDR3 length: 16; CDR3 DNA: TGTGCCAGCAGTTTAGCGGAAGGCAGGGCGGTATATGGCTACACCTTC; CDR3 protein: CASSLAEGRAVYGYTF
clone size: .; V gene: TRBV20-1; D gene: .; J gene: TRBJ1-5; CDR3 length: 15; CDR3 DNA: TGCAGTGCTAGCCGCAGGTTAATGGGCAATCAGCCCCAGCATTTT; CDR3 protein: CSASRRLMGNQPQHF
clone size: few; V gene: TRBV4-3; D gene: TRBD1; J gene: TRBJ2-7; CDR3 length: 15; CDR3 DNA: TGCGCCAGCAGCCAGATGCGACAGGGGGAAGACGAGCAGTACTTC; CDR3 protein: CASSQMRQGEDEQYF
clone size: many; V gene: TRBV5-1; D gene: .; J gene: TRBJ1-6; CDR3 length: 15; CDR3 DNA: TGCGCCAGCAGCGTCCACAGAAACGATAATTCACCCCTCCACTTT; CDR3 protein: CASSVHRNDNSPLHF
clone size: few; V gene: TRBV4-3; D gene: .; J gene: TRBJ1-6; CDR3 length: 16; CDR3 DNA: TGCGCCAGCAGCCAAGAAGCCGGGACGGAGAATTCACCCCTCCACTTT; CDR3 protein: CASSQEAGTENSPLHF
clone size: many; V gene: TRBV5-1; D gene: .; J gene: TRBJ1-2; CDR3 length: 13; CDR3 DNA: TGCGCCAGCAGCTTGGACAGTAACTATGGCTACACCTTC; CDR3 protein: CASSLDSNYGYTF
clone size: few; V gene: TRBV29-1; D gene: .; J gene: TRBJ2-3; CDR3 length: 12; CDR3 DNA: TGCAGCGTTAATTTCCTCACAGATACGCAGTATTTT; CDR3 protein: CSVNFLTDTQYF
clone size: many; V gene: TRBV29-1; D gene: .; J gene: TRBJ2-3; CDR3 length: 12; CDR3 DNA: TGCAGCGTTGGCCCCCCGGGGGATACGCAGTATTTT; CDR3 protein: CSVGPPGDTQYF
clone size: .; V gene: TRBV20-1; D gene: .; J gene: TRBJ1-1; CDR3 length: 14; CDR3 DNA: TGCAGTGCTTCTAATTGGAGGGTATTATCTGAAGCTTTCTTT; CDR3 protein: CSASNWRVLSEAFF
clone size: many; V gene: TRBV28; D gene: .; J gene: TRBJ2-7; CDR3 length: 13; CDR3 DNA: TGTGCCAGCATCACCCGCGGGTCCTACGAGCAGTACTTC; CDR3 protein: CASITRGSYEQYF
clone size: few; V gene: TRBV6-5; D gene: TRBD1; J gene: TRBJ2-2; CDR3 length: 16; CDR3 DNA: TGTGCCAGCAGCCATTGGGGGACAGGGGATACCGGGGAGCTGTTTTTT; CDR3 protein: CASSHWGTGDTGELFF
clone size: few; V gene: TRBV12-3/TRBV12-4; D gene: .; J gene: TRBJ2-2; CDR3 length: 14; CDR3 DNA: TGTGCCAGCAGTTTCGGCAGGGTGGCCGGGGAGCTGTTTTTT; CDR3 protein: CASSFGRVAGELFF
clone size: many; V gene: TRBV7-9; D gene: .; J gene: TRBJ2-2; CDR3 length: 15; CDR3 DNA: TGTGCCAGCAGCTCGCTTAACACGTACACCGGGGAGCTGTTTTTT; CDR3 protein: CASSSLNTYTGELFF
clone size: .; V gene: TRBV12-3/TRBV12-4; D gene: .; J gene: TRBJ1-3; CDR3 length: 14; CDR3 DNA: TGTGCCAGCAGTTTAGACGCCACTGGAAACACCATATATTTT; CDR3 protein: CASSLDATGNTIYF
clone size: .; V gene: TRBV11-2; D gene: .; J gene: TRBJ1-6; CDR3 length: 14; CDR3 DNA: TGTGCCAGCAGCCTACAAATGACAGTTACACCCCTCCACTTT; CDR3 protein: CASSLQMTVTPLHF
clone size: .; V gene: TRBV10-2; D gene: .; J gene: TRBJ1-1; CDR3 length: 15; CDR3 DNA: TGCGCCAGCAGGGGGCCCAGGGGCGATTACACTGAAGCTTTCTTT; CDR3 protein: CASRGPRGDYTEAFF
clone size: few; V gene: TRBV7-8; D gene: .; J gene: TRBJ1-5; CDR3 length: 16; CDR3 DNA: TGTGCCAGCAGCTTAGTGGGACATATTAGCAATCAGCCCCAGCATTTT; CDR3 protein: CASSLVGHISNQPQHF
clone size: few; V gene: TRBV20-1; D gene: .; J gene: TRBJ2-2; CDR3 length: 14; CDR3 DNA: TGCAGTGCTAGAGATACTAGTTTTACCGGGGAGCTGTTTTTT; CDR3 protein: CSARDTSFTGELFF
clone size: .; V gene: TRBV9; D gene: .; J gene: TRBJ2-3; CDR3 length: 15; CDR3 DNA: TGTGCCAGCAGCGTAGAGTCACGGGGCCCAGATACGCAGTATTTT; CDR3 protein: CASSVESRGPDTQYF
clone size: few; V gene: TRBV20-1; D gene: .; J gene: TRBJ2-3; CDR3 length: 15; CDR3 DNA: TGCAGTGCTAGAGATTCGCGACTAGTCACAGATACGCAGTATTTT; CDR3 protein: CSARDSRLVTDTQYF